This TCR beta chain was sequenced in a study of cytotoxic CD8 clonotypes in ibrutinib-treated CLL. Only in-frame clones appear in the TCRdb table, and some are missing; sequencing was by immunoSEQ multiplex PCR. The table lists tens of thousands of clones, around 68% of them singletons, with around 43% in the top ten. CDR3 length: 18 amino acids. Trimming removed 5 bases from V and 4 bases from J; junction bases left unmatched: 18. Germline V gives CDR1 SGHAT, CDR2 FQNNGV. This TCR was sampled from a human donor with chronic lymphocytic leukemia. Sequenced here: PBMCs, sampled after 12 months of ibrutinib treatment. The chain carries TRBV11-2 and TRBJ2-7; 9 nucleotides match TRBD2. The CDR3 nucleotides read TGTGCCAGCAGCCTACCTACGAGGGGCACTAGCGGGCCGTACGAGCAGTACTTC. It translates to CASSLPTRGTSGPYEQYF.